The T cell receptor (beta chain) under discussion was sequenced for a study of molecular identifiers for immune sequencing clone quantification. This CDR3 spans 14 amino acids. CDR1 MDHEN and CDR2 SYDVKM come from the germline V gene. Whole-study results and caveats: Clones above 20 RNA copies held over 98% of effector molecules, under 1% in naive cells.

MiXCR was run by TCRdb on the PCR reads, yielding one entry per CDR3 protein. This sample has about 65,000 distinct CDR3 sequences, with under 20% found just once. The table lists this clonotype with many counts. Its antigen is undetermined. A junction boundary mismatches the germline segment, possibly from a read error. The source material was naive CD8+ T cells from blood, with Jurkat cell RNA spiked in. Subset meaning: FACS-sorted CD8+CD4-CCR7+CD45RA+ naive T cells. This chain connects TRBV28 to TRBJ2-3; TRBD2 is a possible D gene (5 bases). This clonotype was sampled from a human donor in good health. Some libraries in this study had Jurkat cell RNA spiked in. The CDR3 loop is CAGSWSGGTDTQYF. DNA for the CDR3: TGTGCCGGCAGTTGGTCCGGGGGCACAGATACGCAGTATTTT.